The sample holds many counts of the clone carrying this T cell receptor (beta chain). CDR1 and CDR2 (germline): SQVTM, ANQGSEA. V dropped 3 bases and J dropped 5 bases, with 13 bases sitting between them. The CDR3 length is 13 residues. TCRdb re-called the 5' RACE reads with MiXCR, one entry per CDR3 protein. The sample records about 61,000 distinct CDR3 sequences, around 30% being singletons. The chain has TRBV29-1 and TRBJ2-5; D tentatively reads TRBD1 or TRBD2 (5 bases each). This TCR was sampled from a female donor with breast cancer. The sequencing input was tumor-infiltrating naive CD4+ T cells sorted from the breast tumor. Subset defined: naive CD4+ T cells, CD4+CD45RA+CD25-. For the CDR3, the DNA is TGCAGCGTTGAGAGGGGAGCGCTGGAGACCCAGTACTTC. Translated: CSVERGALETQYF.